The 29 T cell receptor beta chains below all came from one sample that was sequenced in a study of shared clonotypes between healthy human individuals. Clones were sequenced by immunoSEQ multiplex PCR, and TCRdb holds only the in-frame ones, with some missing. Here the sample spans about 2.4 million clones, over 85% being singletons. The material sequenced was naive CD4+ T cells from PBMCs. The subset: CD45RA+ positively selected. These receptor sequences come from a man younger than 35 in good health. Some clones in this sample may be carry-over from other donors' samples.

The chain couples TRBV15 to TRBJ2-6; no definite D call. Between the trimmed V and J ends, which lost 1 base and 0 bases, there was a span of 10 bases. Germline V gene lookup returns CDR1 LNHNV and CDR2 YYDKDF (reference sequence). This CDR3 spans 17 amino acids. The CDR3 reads CATSRARPVSGANVLTF. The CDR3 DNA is TGTGCCACCAGCAGAGCCAGACCCGTCTCTGGGGCCAACGTCCTGACTTTC.

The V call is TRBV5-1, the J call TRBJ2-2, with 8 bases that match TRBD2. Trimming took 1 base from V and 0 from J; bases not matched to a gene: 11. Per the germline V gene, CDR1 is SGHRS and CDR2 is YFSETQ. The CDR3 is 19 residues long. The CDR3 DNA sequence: TGCGCCAGCAGCTTGCGAACTAGCGGTACCAGAGCGAACACCGGGGAGCTGTTTTTT. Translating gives CASSLRTSGTRANTGELFF.

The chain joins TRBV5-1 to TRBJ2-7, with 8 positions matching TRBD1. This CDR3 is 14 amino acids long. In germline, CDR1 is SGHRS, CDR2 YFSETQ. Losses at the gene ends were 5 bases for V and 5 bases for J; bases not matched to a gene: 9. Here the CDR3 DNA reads TGCGCCAGCAGAGGCTTGACAGGGGTCGACGAGCAGTACTTC. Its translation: CASRGLTGVDEQYF.

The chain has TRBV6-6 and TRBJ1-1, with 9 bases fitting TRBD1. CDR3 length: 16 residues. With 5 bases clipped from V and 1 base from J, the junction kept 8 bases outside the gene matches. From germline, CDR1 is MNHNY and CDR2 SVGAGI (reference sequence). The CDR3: CASSRPPTGGNTEAFF. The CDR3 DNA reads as TGTGCCAGCAGTCGACCCCCGACAGGGGGGAACACTGAAGCTTTCTTT.

For the CDR3, the DNA is TGTGCCAGCAGTCCGATGGCGGGGCCCTACGAGCAGTACTTC. This gives the protein CASSPMAGPYEQYF. This chain uses TRBV6-5 with TRBJ2-7; D may be TRBD2 (6 bases). Germline V gene lookup returns CDR1 MNHEY and CDR2 SVGAGI. There are 14 residues in the CDR3. Trimming removed 5 bases at V and 2 bases at J, with 13 bases between.

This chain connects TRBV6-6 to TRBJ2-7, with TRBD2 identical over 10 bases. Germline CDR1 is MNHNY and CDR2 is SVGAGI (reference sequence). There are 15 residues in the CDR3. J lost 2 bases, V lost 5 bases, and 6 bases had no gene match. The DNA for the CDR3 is TGTGCCAGCAGTCCTCGGACTAGCGGTACCTACGAGCAGTACTTC. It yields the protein CASSPRTSGTYEQYF.

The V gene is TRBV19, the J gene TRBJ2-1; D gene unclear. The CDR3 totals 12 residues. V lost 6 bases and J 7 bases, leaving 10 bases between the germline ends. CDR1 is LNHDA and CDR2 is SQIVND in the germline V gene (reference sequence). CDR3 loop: CASSPVLNEQFF. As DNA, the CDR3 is TGTGCCAGTAGCCCGGTGTTGAATGAGCAGTTCTTC.

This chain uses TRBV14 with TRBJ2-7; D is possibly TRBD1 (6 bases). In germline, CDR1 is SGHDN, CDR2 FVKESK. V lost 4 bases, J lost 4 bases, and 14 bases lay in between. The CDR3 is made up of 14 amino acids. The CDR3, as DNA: TGTGCCAGCAGCCTCACAGGGAGTAAGTACGAGCAGTACTTC. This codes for CASSLTGSKYEQYF.

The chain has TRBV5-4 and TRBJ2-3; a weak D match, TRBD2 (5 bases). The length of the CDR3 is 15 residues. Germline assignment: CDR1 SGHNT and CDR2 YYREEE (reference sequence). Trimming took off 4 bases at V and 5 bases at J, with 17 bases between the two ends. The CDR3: CASSHERQAKDTQYF. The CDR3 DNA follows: TGTGCCAGCAGCCACGAGCGGCAAGCAAAAGATACGCAGTATTTT.

CDR3 nucleotides: TGTGCCAGTAGTACCCCAACCGGGACAACTAACTATGGCTACACCTTC. Amino acids: CASSTPTGTTNYGYTF. V is TRBV19 and J is TRBJ1-2, with D possibly being TRBD1 (6 bases). The V end lost 4 bases, the J end lost 0 bases, and 15 bases lay between the germline ends. Germline values: CDR1 LNHDA, CDR2 SQIVND (reference sequence). This CDR3 region has 16 residues. Looking up the rest from reference TRBV19 and TRBJ1-2 gives the full variable domain: DGGITQSPKYLFRKEGQNVTLSCEQNLNHDAMYWYRQDPGQGLRLIYYSQIVNDFQKGDIAEGYSVSREKKESFPLTVTSAQKNPTAFYLCASSTPTGTTNYGYTFGSGTRLTVV.

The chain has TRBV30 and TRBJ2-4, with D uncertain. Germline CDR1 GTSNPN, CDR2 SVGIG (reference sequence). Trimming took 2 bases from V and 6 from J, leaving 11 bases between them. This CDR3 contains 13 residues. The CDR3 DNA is TGTGCCTGGAGTACCCAAGCCTTAAACATTCAGTACTTC. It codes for CAWSTQALNIQYF.

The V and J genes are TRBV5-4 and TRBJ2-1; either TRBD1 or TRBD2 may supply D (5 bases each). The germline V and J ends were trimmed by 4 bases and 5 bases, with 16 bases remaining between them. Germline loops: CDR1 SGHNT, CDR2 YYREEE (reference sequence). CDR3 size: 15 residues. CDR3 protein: CASSPTGTLNNEQFF. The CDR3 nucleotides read TGTGCCAGCAGCCCGACCGGGACGCTAAACAATGAGCAGTTCTTC. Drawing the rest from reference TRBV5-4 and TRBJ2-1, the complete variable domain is ETGVTQSPTHLIKTRGQQVTLRCSSQSGHNTVSWYQQALGQGPQFIFQYYREEENGRGNFPPRFSGLQFPNYSSELNVNALELDDSALYLCASSPTGTLNNEQFFGPGTRLTVL.

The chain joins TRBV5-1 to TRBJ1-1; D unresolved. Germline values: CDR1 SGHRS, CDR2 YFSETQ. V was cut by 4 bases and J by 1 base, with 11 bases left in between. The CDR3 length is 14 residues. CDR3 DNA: TGCGCCAGCAGCCGGGCTCTGGGGAACACTGAAGCTTTCTTT. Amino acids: CASSRALGNTEAFF.

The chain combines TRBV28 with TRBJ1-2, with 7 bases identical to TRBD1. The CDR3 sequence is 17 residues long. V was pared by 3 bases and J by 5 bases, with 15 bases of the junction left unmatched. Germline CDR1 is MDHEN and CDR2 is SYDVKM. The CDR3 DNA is TGTGCCAGCAGTTTTTGGGGACAGACGAACCCTCATTATGGCTACACCTTC. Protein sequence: CASSFWGQTNPHYGYTF.

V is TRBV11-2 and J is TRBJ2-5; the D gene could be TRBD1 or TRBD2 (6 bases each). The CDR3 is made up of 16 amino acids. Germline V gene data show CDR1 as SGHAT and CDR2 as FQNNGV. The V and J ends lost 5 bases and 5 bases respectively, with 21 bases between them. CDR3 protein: CASSRLTGAYGETQYF. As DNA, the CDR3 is TGTGCCAGCAGCAGACTGACGGGGGCGTATGGGGAGACCCAGTACTTC. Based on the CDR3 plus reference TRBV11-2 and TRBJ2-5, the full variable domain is EAGVAQSPRYKIIEKRQSVAFWCNPISGHATLYWYQQILGQGPKLLIQFQNNGVVDDSQLPKDRFSAERLKGVDSTLKIQPAKLEDSAVYLCASSRLTGAYGETQYFGPGTRLLVL.

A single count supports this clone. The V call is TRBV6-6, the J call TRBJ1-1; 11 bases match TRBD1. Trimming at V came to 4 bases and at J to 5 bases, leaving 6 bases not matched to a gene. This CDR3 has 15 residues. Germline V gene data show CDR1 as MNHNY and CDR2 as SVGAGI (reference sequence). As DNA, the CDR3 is TGTGCCAGCAGTTCCTGGGACAGGGGGAAGACTGAAGCTTTCTTT. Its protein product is CASSSWDRGKTEAFF.

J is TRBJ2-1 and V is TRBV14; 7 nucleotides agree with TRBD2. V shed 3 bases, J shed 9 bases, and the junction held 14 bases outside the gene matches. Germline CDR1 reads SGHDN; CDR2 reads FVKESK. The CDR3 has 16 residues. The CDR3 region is CASSQGLQLVFSEQFF. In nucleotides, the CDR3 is TGTGCCAGCAGCCAGGGACTACAGTTGGTATTCAGTGAGCAGTTCTTC.

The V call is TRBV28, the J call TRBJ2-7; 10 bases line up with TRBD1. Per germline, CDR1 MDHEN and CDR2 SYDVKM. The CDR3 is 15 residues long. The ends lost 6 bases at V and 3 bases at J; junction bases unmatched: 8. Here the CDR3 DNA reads TGTGCCAGCAGCCCCGACAGGGGGCTTAGCTACGAGCAGTACTTC. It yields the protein CASSPDRGLSYEQYF.

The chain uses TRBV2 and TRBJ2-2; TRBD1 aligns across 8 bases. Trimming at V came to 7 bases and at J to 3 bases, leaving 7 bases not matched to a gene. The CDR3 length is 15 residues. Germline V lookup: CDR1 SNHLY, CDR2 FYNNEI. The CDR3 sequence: CASNPQGEDTGELFF. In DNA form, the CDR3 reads TGTGCCAGCAACCCACAGGGGGAGGACACCGGGGAGCTGTTTTTT.

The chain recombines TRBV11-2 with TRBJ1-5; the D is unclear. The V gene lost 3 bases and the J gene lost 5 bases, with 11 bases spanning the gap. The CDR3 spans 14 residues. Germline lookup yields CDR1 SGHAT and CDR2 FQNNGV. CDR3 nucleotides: TGTGCCAGCAGCTTCGGCGGGCGCGATCAGCCCCAGCATTTT. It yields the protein CASSFGGRDQPQHF.

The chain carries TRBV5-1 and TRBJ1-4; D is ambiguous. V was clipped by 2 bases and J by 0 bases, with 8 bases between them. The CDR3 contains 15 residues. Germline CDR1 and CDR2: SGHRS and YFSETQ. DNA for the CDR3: TGCGCCAGCAGCTTAATCGGAGCAACTAATGAAAAACTGTTTTTT. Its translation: CASSLIGATNEKLFF. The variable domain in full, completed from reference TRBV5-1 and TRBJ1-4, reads KAGVTQTPRYLIKTRGQQVTLSCSPISGHRSVSWYQQTPGQGLQFLFEYFSETQRNKGNFPGRFSGRQFSNSRSEMNVSTLELGDSALYLCASSLIGATNEKLFFGSGTQLSVL.

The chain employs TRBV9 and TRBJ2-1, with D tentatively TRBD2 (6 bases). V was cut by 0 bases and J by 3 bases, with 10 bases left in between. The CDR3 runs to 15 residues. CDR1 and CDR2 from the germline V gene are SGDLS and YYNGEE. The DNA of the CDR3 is TGTGCCAGCAGCGTAGGCCTGGACTACTACAATGAGCAGTTCTTC. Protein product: CASSVGLDYYNEQFF. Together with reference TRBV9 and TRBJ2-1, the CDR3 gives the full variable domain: DSGVTQTPKHLITATGQRVTLRCSPRSGDLSVYWYQQSLDQGLQFLIQYYNGEERAKGNILERFSAQQFPDLHSELNLSSLELGDSALYFCASSVGLDYYNEQFFGPGTRLTVL.

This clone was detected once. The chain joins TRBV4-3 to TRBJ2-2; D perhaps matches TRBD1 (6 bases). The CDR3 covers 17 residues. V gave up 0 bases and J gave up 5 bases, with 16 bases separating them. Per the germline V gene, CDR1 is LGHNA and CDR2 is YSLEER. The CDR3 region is CASSQETGRRGTGELFF. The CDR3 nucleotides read TGCGCCAGCAGCCAAGAAACAGGGCGCCGTGGTACCGGGGAGCTGTTTTTT.

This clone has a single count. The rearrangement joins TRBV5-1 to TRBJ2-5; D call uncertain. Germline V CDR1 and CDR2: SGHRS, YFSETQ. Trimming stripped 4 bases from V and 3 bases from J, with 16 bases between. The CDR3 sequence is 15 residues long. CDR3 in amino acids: CASSPPWQSKETQYF. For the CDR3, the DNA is TGCGCCAGCAGCCCTCCGTGGCAGAGTAAAGAGACCCAGTACTTC.

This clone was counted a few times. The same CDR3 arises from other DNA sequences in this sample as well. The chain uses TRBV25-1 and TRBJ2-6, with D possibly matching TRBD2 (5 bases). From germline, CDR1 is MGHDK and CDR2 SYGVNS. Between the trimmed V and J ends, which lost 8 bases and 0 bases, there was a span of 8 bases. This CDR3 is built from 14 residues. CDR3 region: CASGESSGANVLTF. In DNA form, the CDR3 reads TGTGCCAGCGGGGAGAGCTCTGGGGCCAACGTCCTGACTTTC.

CDR3 loop: CASSEWAGTQPQHF. In DNA form, the CDR3 reads TGTGCCAGCAGTGAATGGGCAGGGACTCAGCCCCAGCATTTT. The chain joins TRBV2 to TRBJ1-5; D perhaps matches TRBD1 (5 bases). Trimming took 2 bases from V and 6 from J, leaving 11 bases between them. There are 14 residues in the CDR3. Germline CDR1 is SNHLY and CDR2 is FYNNEI.

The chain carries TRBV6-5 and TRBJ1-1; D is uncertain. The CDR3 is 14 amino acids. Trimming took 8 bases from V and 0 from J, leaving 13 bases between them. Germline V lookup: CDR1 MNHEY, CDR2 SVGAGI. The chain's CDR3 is CASRIAAMNTEAFF. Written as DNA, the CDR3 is TGTGCCAGCCGAATTGCTGCCATGAACACTGAAGCTTTCTTT.

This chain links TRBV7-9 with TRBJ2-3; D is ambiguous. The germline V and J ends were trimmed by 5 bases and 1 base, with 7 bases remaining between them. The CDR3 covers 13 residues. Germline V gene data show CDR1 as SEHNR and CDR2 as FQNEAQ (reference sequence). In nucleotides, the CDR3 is TGTGCCAGCAGCGAGGCAGGCACAGATACGCAGTATTTT. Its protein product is CASSEAGTDTQYF.

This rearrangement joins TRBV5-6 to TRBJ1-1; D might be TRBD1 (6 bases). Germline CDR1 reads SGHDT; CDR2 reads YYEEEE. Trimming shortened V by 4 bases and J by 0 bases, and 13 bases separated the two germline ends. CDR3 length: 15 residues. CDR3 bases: TGTGCCAGCAGCACCGGACAGCTGATGAACACTGAAGCTTTCTTT. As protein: CASSTGQLMNTEAFF.